These 24 T cell receptor beta chains were sequenced from one sample in a study of blood T cell repertoires in COVID-19. The protocol was immunoSEQ multiplex PCR, while the TCRdb copy is restricted to in-frame clones and leaves out a portion. The data contain roughly 190,000 clones, 81% of them singletons. The specimen was peripheral blood. These receptors all come from a woman in her 40s with COVID-19, enrolled during active disease.

The chain couples TRBV6-4 to TRBJ2-1; the D is unclear. The CDR3 runs 15 residues. Trimming cost V 6 bases and J 0 bases, with 12 bases left between them. CDR1 and CDR2 from the germline V gene are MRHNA and SNTAGT. The CDR3 sequence is CASRPSPSSYNEQFF. In nucleotides, the CDR3 is TGTGCCAGCAGGCCTTCACCGAGCTCCTACAATGAGCAGTTCTTC.

In its sample, this clone was seen once. The rearrangement uses TRBV12-5 and TRBJ2-3, with 7 positions matching TRBD2. Unmatched junction bases numbered 5, after V lost 7 bases and J lost 4 bases. Germline values: CDR1 LGHNT, CDR2 FRNRAP. The CDR3 contains 13 residues. CDR3 coding DNA: TGTGCTAGTGCCTGGGGGGGGGCAGATACGCAGTATTTT. The encoded protein is CASAWGGADTQYF.

The chain couples TRBV10-2 to TRBJ1-1; no clear D. From germline, CDR1 is WSHSY and CDR2 SAAADI. The CDR3 totals 13 residues. The germline V and J ends were trimmed by 11 bases and 0 bases, with 13 bases remaining between them. CDR3 in amino acids: CAGAALMNTEAFF. The CDR3 DNA is TGCGCCGGTGCGGCGTTGATGAACACTGAAGCTTTCTTT.

This chain links TRBV28 with TRBJ2-3, with D uncertain. Germline V CDR1 and CDR2: MDHEN, SYDVKM. Between the trimmed V and J ends, which lost 5 bases and 6 bases, there was a span of 6 bases. The CDR3 has 11 amino acids. The DNA of the CDR3 is TGTGCCAGCAGTGTCATGGATACGCAGTATTTT. This translates into CASSVMDTQYF.

The chain employs TRBV3-1 (or the pseudogene TRBV3-2) and TRBJ2-5; 7 bases are shared with TRBD2. Germline CDR1 LGHDT, CDR2 YNNKEL (reference sequence). This CDR3 spans 16 amino acids. V lost 8 bases and J lost 2; bases outside the gene matches: 14. CDR3 region: CASRPMLIAGQETQYF. CDR3 DNA sequence: TGTGCCAGCCGCCCTATGCTCATAGCGGGTCAAGAGACCCAGTACTTC.

The chain links TRBV7-9 to TRBJ1-2; D ambiguous. Germline V gene lookup returns CDR1 SEHNR and CDR2 FQNEAQ (reference sequence). V lost 1 base and J lost 1, with 7 bases in between. There are 14 residues in the CDR3. For the CDR3, the DNA is TGTGCCAGCAGCTTAGTCCGGGTTAACTATGGCTACACCTTC. Protein sequence: CASSLVRVNYGYTF.

CDR3 sequence: CASSEKRGLSTDTQYF. CDR3 bases: TGTGCCAGCTCTGAAAAAAGGGGACTAAGCACAGATACGCAGTATTTT. V usage is TRBV18 and J usage is TRBJ2-3, with TRBD2 matching 7 bases. Unmatched junction bases numbered 9, after V lost 6 bases and J lost 0 bases. This CDR3 is built from 16 residues. The germline CDR1 and CDR2 sequences are KGHSH and LQKENI.

This sequence joins TRBV23-1 and TRBJ1-6, with TRBD1 as a possible D gene (5 bases). TRBV23-1 is an ORF for which the function is uncertain. The CDR3 loop spans 13 amino acids. The germline V and J ends were trimmed by 8 bases and 10 bases, with 15 bases remaining between them. This CDR3 is CASGARAGSPLHF. CDR3 in DNA: TGCGCCAGCGGGGCCAGGGCAGGGTCACCCCTCCACTTT.

The chain employs TRBV27 and TRBJ2-7; 7 nucleotides line up with TRBD2. CDR3 length: 14 amino acids. The V gene end was trimmed by 2 bases and the J gene end by 7 bases; junction bases not matched to a gene: 8. In germline, CDR1 is MNHEY, CDR2 SMNVEV (reference sequence). CDR3 sequence (DNA): TGTGCCAGCAGTTTAACATCCGCGGGAGAAGAGCAGTACTTC. It codes for CASSLTSAGEEQYF.

V and J are TRBV7-3 and TRBJ2-1; 10 nucleotides line up with TRBD2. V was pared by 5 bases and J by 5 bases, with 6 bases of the junction left unmatched. Germline V lookup: CDR1 SGHTA, CDR2 FQGTGA. The CDR3 runs to 15 residues. CDR3 protein: CASSPFGLADNEQFF. The CDR3 DNA is TGTGCCAGCAGCCCATTTGGACTAGCGGACAATGAGCAGTTCTTC.

This sequence joins TRBV3-1 (or the pseudogene TRBV3-2) and TRBJ2-7, with 11 bases that match TRBD2. Germline V gene sequence: CDR1 LGHDT, CDR2 YNNKEL (reference sequence). This CDR3 has 15 residues. The junction had 10 bases not matched to a gene; V was cut back by 6 bases and J by 6 bases. The CDR3 DNA reads TGTGCCAGCAGTCCCCTAGCGGGAGGTAGCAGCGAGCAGTACTTC. This codes for CASSPLAGGSSEQYF.

The V gene is TRBV11-2, the J gene TRBJ1-1, with 8 nucleotides matching TRBD1. The CDR3 has 16 amino acids. Germline CDR1 reads SGHAT; CDR2 reads FQNNGV. The V and J ends lost 6 bases and 0 bases, in that order; junction bases with no gene match: 9. The CDR3 loop is CASSLGQGLMNTEAFF. In DNA form, the CDR3 reads TGTGCCAGCAGTCTAGGACAGGGACTTATGAACACTGAAGCTTTCTTT.

The chain recombines TRBV11-2 with TRBJ1-1, with D hard to call. The germline V and J ends were trimmed by 5 bases and 1 base, with 11 bases remaining between them. This CDR3 has 14 residues. CDR1 and CDR2 (germline): SGHAT, FQNNGV. CDR3: CASSPERENTEAFF. The CDR3 bases are TGTGCCAGCAGCCCCGAGAGGGAGAACACTGAAGCTTTCTTT.

The chain is built from TRBV18 and TRBJ1-4; D call uncertain. With 4 bases removed from V and 10 bases from J, the gap between germline ends came to 19 bases. CDR3 length equals 15 residues. In germline, CDR1 is KGHSH, CDR2 LQKENI. The CDR3 reads CASSLRPAEALKLFF. DNA of the CDR3: TGTGCCAGCTCACTCAGACCCGCCGAGGCCCTAAAACTGTTTTTT.

The chain couples TRBV5-4 to TRBJ2-7, with 9 bases that match TRBD1. V was pared by 2 bases and J by 5 bases, with 8 bases of the junction left unmatched. Germline V lookup: CDR1 SGHNT, CDR2 YYREEE (reference sequence). This CDR3 region has 15 residues. In DNA form, the CDR3 reads TGTGCCAGCAGCTTAACGGGACAGGGACGCGACGAGCAGTACGTC. This encodes CASSLTGQGRDEQYV.

The CDR3 loop is CASSRAGFGNEQFF. The CDR3 DNA is TGTGCCAGCAGCAGAGCGGGATTTGGGAATGAGCAGTTCTTC. The chain is built from TRBV7-2 and TRBJ2-1, with TRBD2 matching 7 bases. The CDR3 is 14 amino acids. CDR1 SGHTA and CDR2 FQGNSA come from the germline V gene. Trimming removed 5 bases from V and 7 bases from J; junction bases left unmatched: 8.

V gene TRBV5-1 combines with J gene TRBJ1-1; D call uncertain. V was pared by 5 bases and J by 1 base, with 15 bases between. This CDR3 contains 15 residues. Germline V CDR1 and CDR2: SGHRS, YFSETQ. The CDR3 loop reads CASSSVRTSNTEAFF. The CDR3 bases are TGCGCCAGCAGTTCCGTCAGGACTTCGAACACTGAAGCTTTCTTT.

The chain has TRBV27 and TRBJ1-3; unclear D gene. The CDR3 consists of 17 residues. Germline CDR1 reads MNHEY; CDR2 reads SMNVEV (reference sequence). V gave up 6 bases and J gave up 0 bases, with 18 bases separating them. The DNA for the CDR3 is TGTGCCAGCAGCCCCCTGACCACAGCGGGCTCTGGAAACACCATATATTTT. As protein: CASSPLTTAGSGNTIYF.

This chain uses TRBV5-1 with TRBJ2-5, with TRBD1 identical over 7 bases. From germline, CDR1 is SGHRS and CDR2 YFSETQ. Trimming took 3 bases from V and 4 from J; bases not matched to a gene: 15. The length of the CDR3 is 17 residues. The CDR3 protein is CASSYLKQGQVGETQYF. CDR3 nucleotides: TGCGCCAGCAGCTACCTGAAACAGGGGCAGGTCGGAGAGACCCAGTACTTC.

V gene TRBV7-6 combines with J gene TRBJ2-3, with a possible D match to TRBD1 (5 bases). V gave up 0 bases and J gave up 6 bases, with 16 bases separating them. This CDR3 contains 16 residues. CDR1 and CDR2 from the germline V gene are SGHVS and FNYEAQ. CDR3 residues: CASSLALRGSGDTQYF. CDR3 DNA: TGTGCCAGCAGCTTAGCGTTAAGGGGTAGTGGGGATACGCAGTATTTT.

The chain links TRBV5-6 to TRBJ1-5; TRBD1 matches at 8 bases. This CDR3 spans 15 amino acids. The germline CDR1 and CDR2 sequences are SGHDT and YYEEEE. J gave up 1 base and V 4 bases, and 4 bases lay outside the gene matches. This CDR3 is CASSKGQESNQPQHF. As DNA, the CDR3 is TGTGCCAGCAGCAAGGGACAGGAAAGCAATCAGCCCCAGCATTTT.

V is TRBV5-1 and J is TRBJ1-3, with 9 nucleotides matching TRBD1. The CDR3 consists of 18 residues. Germline values: CDR1 SGHRS, CDR2 YFSETQ. V shed 4 bases, J shed 0 bases, and the junction held 11 bases outside the gene matches. This chain's CDR3 is CASSPGTGRGNSGNTIYF. The DNA for the CDR3 is TGCGCCAGCAGCCCCGGGACAGGGCGGGGAAACTCTGGAAACACCATATATTTT.

This clone was seen a handful of times. Here the CDR3 DNA reads TGTGCCTGGAGCACGAAGGGGGTCGCAAATCAGCCCCAGCATTTT. Amino acid sequence: CAWSTKGVANQPQHF. The V call is TRBV30, the J call TRBJ1-5, with a tentative D call TRBD1 (6 bases). This CDR3 comprises 15 residues. CDR1 is GTSNPN, CDR2 SVGIG, per germline (reference sequence). Trimming took off 3 bases at V and 4 bases at J, with 16 bases between the two ends. Based on the CDR3 plus reference TRBV30 and TRBJ1-5, the full variable domain is SQTIHQWPATLVQPVGSPLSLECTVEGTSNPNLYWYRQAAGRGLQLLFYSVGIGQISSEVPQNLSASRPQDRQFILSSKKLLLSDSGFYLCAWSTKGVANQPQHFGDGTRLSIL.

This chain uses TRBV29-1 with TRBJ2-5; D ambiguous. V lost 4 bases to trimming and J lost 7 bases, with 10 bases between them. The CDR3 extends over 11 amino acids. Germline CDR1 is SQVTM and CDR2 is ANQGSEA. The CDR3 spells CSVGLIGTQYF. CDR3 nucleotide sequence: TGCAGCGTTGGCTTGATCGGGACCCAGTACTTC.